This is a list of T cell receptor beta chains from one sample in a study of blood T cell repertoires in COVID-19. Method: immunoSEQ multiplex PCR; TCRdb's copy keeps in-frame clones and lacks some. The sample has approximately 310,000 clones, around 87% seen once. The material sequenced was peripheral blood. All receptors derive from a man aged 50 or older with active or convalescent COVID-19. The CDR3 runs from the conserved cysteine through the conserved F or W. D genes are given only for firm matches. Clone size is stated in some rows and not others, as once, few, many or a class when expanded.

d_gene,abundance,v_gene,j_gene,CDR3aa,CDR3nt
NA,NA,TRBV19,TRBJ2-1,CASSRSRDNEQFF,TGTGCCAGTAGTCGAAGCCGCGACAATGAGCAGTTCTTC
TRBD1,NA,TRBV5-1,TRBJ1-4,CASSTQGAGANEKLFF,TGCGCCAGCAGCACCCAGGGGGCAGGGGCTAATGAAAAACTGTTTTTT
TRBD1,NA,TRBV7-9,TRBJ1-1,CASSFKGAGTEAFF,TGTGCCAGCAGCTTTAAGGGGGCAGGCACTGAAGCTTTCTTT
NA,NA,TRBV12-3/TRBV12-4,TRBJ1-1,CASSPRVNTEAFF,TGTGCCAGCAGTCCCCGGGTGAACACTGAAGCTTTCTTT
NA,NA,TRBV6-5,TRBJ1-5,CAASRWRDQPQHF,TGTGCCGCCTCCCGGTGGCGGGATCAGCCCCAGCATTTT
NA,NA,TRBV5-5,TRBJ1-1,CASSLGLSNTEAFF,TGTGCCAGCAGCTTGGGGCTCTCAAACACTGAAGCTTTCTTT
TRBD1,NA,TRBV7-9,TRBJ2-7,CASSPTGFSEQYF,TGTGCCAGCAGTCCGACAGGGTTTTCCGAGCAGTACTTC
NA,NA,TRBV6-1,TRBJ1-1,CASSEAVGPRLKAFF,TGTGCCAGCAGTGAAGCGGTGGGGCCCCGTTTAAAAGCTTTCTTT
TRBD1,NA,TRBV5-1,TRBJ1-2,CASSSGTANYGYTF,TGCGCCAGCAGCTCCGGGACAGCTAACTATGGCTACACCTTC
TRBD1,NA,TRBV5-4,TRBJ2-5,CASSLVGTGSSQTQYF,TGTGCCAGCAGCTTGGTCGGGACAGGGTCTAGCCAGACCCAGTACTTC
TRBD1,NA,TRBV6-5,TRBJ1-5,CASSLDRAYQPQHF,TGTGCCAGCAGTTTGGACAGGGCCTATCAGCCCCAGCATTTT
NA,NA,TRBV20-1,TRBJ1-2,CSASQAQAGYTF,TGCAGTGCGAGTCAAGCTCAAGCAGGCTACACCTTC
TRBD1,NA,TRBV6-5,TRBJ1-6,CASSSRGQGGSPLHF,TGTGCCAGCAGTTCCCGGGGACAGGGGGGGTCACCCCTCCACTTT
NA,NA,TRBV9,TRBJ1-1,CASSVEGGPTEAFF,TGTGCCAGCAGCGTAGAGGGAGGTCCTACTGAAGCTTTCTTT
TRBD2,once,TRBV7-9,TRBJ2-1,CASLLAGEYNEQFF,TGTGCCAGCTTACTAGCGGGAGAATACAATGAGCAGTTCTTC
NA,NA,TRBV10-2,TRBJ2-1,CASRHPPQGLGNEQFF,TGCGCCAGCAGGCACCCTCCCCAGGGCTTAGGGAATGAGCAGTTCTTC
TRBD1,NA,TRBV18,TRBJ1-4,CASSPWDRGSTNEKLFF,TGTGCCAGCTCACCCTGGGACAGGGGTTCAACTAATGAAAAACTGTTTTTT